Shown below are 5 T cell receptor beta chains from a single sample sequenced in a study of T cell repertoires in cytomegalovirus infection. One entry per CDR3 protein results from TCRdb running MiXCR on the reads. Of over 300,000 distinct CDR3 sequences listed, approximately 9.5% are singletons. Input material: PBMCs. These receptors were collected from a human donor in good health (CMV status not recorded). Some clones in this sample may be carry-over from other donors' samples.

As concerns this clonotype: A single base separates this from a much larger clone, so it may be a read error. V is TRBV4-2 and J is TRBJ2-2; 8 bases fit TRBD2. In germline, CDR1 is LGHNA, CDR2 YNFKEQ. The CDR3 has 17 residues. The CDR3 coding sequence is TGTGCCAGCAGCCAAGCACTAGCGGACCGAAACACCGGGGGGCTGTTTTTT. This codes for CASSQALADRNTGGLFF.

This clonotype appeared many times. V gene TRBV7-2 combines with J gene TRBJ1-3; D is perhaps TRBD1 (6 bases). CDR1 is SGHTA, CDR2 FQGNSA, per germline. The CDR3 sequence is 15 residues long. Between the trimmed V and J ends, which lost 3 bases and 0 bases, there was a span of 9 bases. CDR3 residues: CASSFYRVSGNTIYF. The CDR3 DNA follows: TGTGCCAGCAGCTTTTACAGGGTCTCTGGAAACACCATATATTTT.

This clonotype was picked up many times. The chain has TRBV24-1 and TRBJ2-5, with 9 bases fitting TRBD2. The CDR3 spans 13 residues. Looked up from germline, CDR1 is KGHDR and CDR2 is SFDVKD. V gave up 9 bases and J gave up 4 bases; unmatched junction bases: 5. The DNA for the CDR3 is TGTGCCACCGCGGGAGGGTCGCGAGAGACCCAGTACTTC. This codes for CATAGGSRETQYF.

This clonotype was recorded at least ten times. The gene calls are TRBV6-2 or TRBV6-3 and TRBJ1-2, with D possibly TRBD1 on 5 matching bases. V lost 10 bases and J lost 4, with 13 bases in between. There are 12 residues in the CDR3. From germline, CDR1 is MNHEY and CDR2 SVGEGT. CDR3 sequence reads: CATRQSVYGYTF. The CDR3 DNA is TGTGCCACACGACAGAGCGTCTATGGCTACACCTTC.

CDR3 region: CASMTGVRRPQYF. CDR3 DNA: TGTGCCAGCATGACGGGAGTTAGGAGGCCCCAGTACTTC. J is TRBJ2-5 and V is TRBV28; D might be TRBD2 (6 bases). CDR1 and CDR2 (germline): MDHEN, SYDVKM. The germline V and J ends were trimmed by 7 bases and 9 bases, with 18 bases remaining between them. The CDR3 contains 13 residues.